This paragraph covers one T cell receptor (beta chain) sequence. Its antigen remains unknown. Mismatch with germline at one junction end may stem from a read error. This CDR3 is 15 amino acids long. Per germline, CDR1 MNHNS and CDR2 SASEGT. TCRdb itself ran the reads through MiXCR, one entry per CDR3 protein. The table records some 19,000 distinct CDR3 sequences, around 20% of them present only once. These data come from a study of lung T cells in sarcoidosis with Löfgren's syndrome. Whole-study context: Repertoire analyses centered on Löfgren's syndrome patients. General study results and limits: Multiple Löfgren's syndrome patients reportedly shared TRAV12-1 and TRBV2 CDR3 motifs. Recognition of an unidentified sarcoidosis antigen was only suggested. TRAV12-1 and TRBV2 were reportedly most expanded in Löfgren's patients.

This receptor was obtained from a human donor with sarcoidosis (Löfgren's syndrome or another form), or a control subject (not recorded which). The source material was CD4+ T cells from bronchoalveolar lavage. This sequence joins TRBV6-1 and TRBJ2-5; a weak D match, TRBD2 (6 bases). The CDR3 protein is CASSEVRPTGETQYF. The CDR3 region has the DNA TGTGCCAGCAGTGAAGTGAGACCCACGGGGGAGACTCAGTACTTC.